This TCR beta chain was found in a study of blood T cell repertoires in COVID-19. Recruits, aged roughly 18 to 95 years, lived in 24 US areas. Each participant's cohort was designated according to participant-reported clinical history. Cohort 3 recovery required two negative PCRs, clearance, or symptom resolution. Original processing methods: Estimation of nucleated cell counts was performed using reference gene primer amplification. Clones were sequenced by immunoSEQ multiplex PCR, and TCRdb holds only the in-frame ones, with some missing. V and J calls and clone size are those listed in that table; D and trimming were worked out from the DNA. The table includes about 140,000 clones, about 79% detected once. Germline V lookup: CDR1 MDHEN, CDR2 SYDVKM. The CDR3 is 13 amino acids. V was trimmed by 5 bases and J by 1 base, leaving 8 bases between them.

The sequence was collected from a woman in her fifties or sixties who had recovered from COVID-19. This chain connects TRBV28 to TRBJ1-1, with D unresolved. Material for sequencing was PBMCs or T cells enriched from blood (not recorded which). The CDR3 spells CASSPGGNTEAFF. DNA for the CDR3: TGTGCCAGCAGTCCGGGAGGGAACACTGAAGCTTTCTTT.